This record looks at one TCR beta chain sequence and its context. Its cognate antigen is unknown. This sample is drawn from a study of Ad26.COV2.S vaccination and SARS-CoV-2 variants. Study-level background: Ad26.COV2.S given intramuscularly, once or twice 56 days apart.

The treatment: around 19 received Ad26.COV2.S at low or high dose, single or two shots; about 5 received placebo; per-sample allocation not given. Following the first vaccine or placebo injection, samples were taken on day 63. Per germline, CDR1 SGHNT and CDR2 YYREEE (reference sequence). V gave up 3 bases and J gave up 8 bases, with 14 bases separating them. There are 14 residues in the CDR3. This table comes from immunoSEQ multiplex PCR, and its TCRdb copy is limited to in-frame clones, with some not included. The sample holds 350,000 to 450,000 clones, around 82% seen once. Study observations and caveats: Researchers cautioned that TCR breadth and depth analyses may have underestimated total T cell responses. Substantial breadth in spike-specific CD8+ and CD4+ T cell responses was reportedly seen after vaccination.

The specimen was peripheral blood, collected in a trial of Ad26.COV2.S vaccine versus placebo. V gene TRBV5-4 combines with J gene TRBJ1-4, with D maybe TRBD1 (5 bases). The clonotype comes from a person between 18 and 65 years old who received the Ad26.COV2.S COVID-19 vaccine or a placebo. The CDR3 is CASSSTGQAEKLFF. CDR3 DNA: TGTGCCAGCAGCTCTACGGGGCAGGCCGAAAAACTGTTTTTT.